The next 3 T cell receptor beta chains were all read from a single sample in a study of blood T cells in healthy people across ages. For the second PCR, which ran for about 6 to 11 cycles, a sample-barcoded 5' primer and a J-beta primer mix were used. TCRdb re-analysed the 5' RACE reads in MiXCR, keeping a single row per CDR3 protein. Of hundreds of thousands of distinct CDR3 sequences detected, approximately 25% appear once; the ten largest clones hold 8% to 10%. The data also belong to a second study, concerning T cells of mothers and their children.

Sequencing was performed on blood. The receptors were gathered from a boy between 10 and 17 years old in good health.

The V and J genes are TRBV7-9 and TRBJ2-5; 9 bases agree with TRBD1. V gave up 4 bases and J gave up 2 bases; unmatched junction bases: 5. Per germline, CDR1 SEHNR and CDR2 FQNEAQ (reference sequence). The CDR3 length is 15 residues. CDR3 nucleotide sequence: TGTGCCAGCAGCTACCCCGACAGGGGGCAAGAGACCCAGTACTTC. Protein product: CASSYPDRGQETQYF. The variable domain in full, with the rest retrieved from reference TRBV7-9 and TRBJ2-5, is DTGVSQNPRHKITKRGQNVTFRCDPISEHNRLYWYRQTLGQGPEFLTYFQNEAQLEKSRLLSDRFSAERPKGSFSTLEIQRTEQGDSAMYLCASSYPDRGQETQYFGPGTRLLVL.

This clonotype was counted only a few times. This chain joins TRBV6-1 and TRBJ1-5; 7 positions agree with TRBD1. With 1 base clipped from V and 1 base from J, the junction kept 4 bases outside the gene matches. Per the germline V gene, CDR1 is MNHNS and CDR2 is SASEGT. This CDR3 is built from 16 residues. The CDR3: CASSEETGWSNQPQHF. CDR3 coding DNA: TGTGCCAGCAGTGAAGAGACAGGGTGGAGCAATCAGCCCCAGCATTTT.

This clonotype was detected only a few times. This rearrangement joins TRBV3-1 to TRBJ2-5, with TRBD2 matching over 12 bases. Near its end, the DNA agrees better with TRBJ2-1, so the J call may be wrong. This CDR3 spans 18 amino acids. The germline gives CDR1 LGHDT, CDR2 YNNKEL (reference sequence). The CDR3 protein is CASSQLASGGGKDNEQFF. Written as DNA, the CDR3 is TGTGCCAGCAGCCAATTGGCTAGCGGGGGGGGGAAAGACAATGAGCAGTTCTTC.